This record concerns one TCR beta chain sequence. This may stem from a read error, because a much larger clone lies one nucleotide away. This sample was taken from a study of tumor-infiltrating lymphocytes in glioblastoma multiforme. TCRB libraries came from RNA via three nested multiplex PCR rounds. A C-beta primer primed TCRB cDNA from approximately 0.5 ug RNA. TCRdb processed the multiplex PCR reads anew with MiXCR; each CDR3 protein has one entry. Of almost 20,000 distinct CDR3 sequences in the sample, roughly 68% were seen once. CDR1 and CDR2 (germline): SEHNR, FQNEAQ (reference sequence). This CDR3 comprises 14 residues.

The V and J genes are TRBV7-9 and TRBJ2-5; no clear D. The sequenced material came from peripheral blood. The receptor was isolated from a male donor with glioblastoma. DNA of the CDR3: TGTGTCAGCAGCTTAGAGGAGTACCAAGAGACCCAGTACTTC. As protein: CVSSLEEYQETQYF.